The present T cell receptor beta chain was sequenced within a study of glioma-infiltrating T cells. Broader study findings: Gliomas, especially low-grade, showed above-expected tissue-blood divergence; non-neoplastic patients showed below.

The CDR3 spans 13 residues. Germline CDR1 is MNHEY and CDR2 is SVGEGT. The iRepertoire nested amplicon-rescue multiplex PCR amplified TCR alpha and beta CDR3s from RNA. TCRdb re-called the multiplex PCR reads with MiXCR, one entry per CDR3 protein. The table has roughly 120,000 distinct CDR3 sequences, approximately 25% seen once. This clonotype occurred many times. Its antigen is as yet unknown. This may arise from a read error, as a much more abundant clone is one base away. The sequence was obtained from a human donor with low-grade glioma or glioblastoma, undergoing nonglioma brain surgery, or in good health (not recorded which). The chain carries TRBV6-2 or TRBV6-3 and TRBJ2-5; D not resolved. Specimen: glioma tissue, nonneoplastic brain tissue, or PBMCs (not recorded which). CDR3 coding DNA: TGTACCAGCAGTCCGCAGGAACAAGAGACCCAGTACTTC. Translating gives CTSSPQEQETQYF.